The following is a T cell receptor (beta chain) sequence with its context. As yet, its antigen is unknown. In the same sample, other DNA sequences code for this CDR3. The sorted conventional CD4+ T cells were CD25-low and CD127-high, with genomic DNA sequenced. The germline V gene encodes CDR1 WSHSY and CDR2 SAAADI. V trimming: 5 bases; J trimming: 7 bases; junction bases outside the gene matches: 11. This CDR3 has 16 residues. These data are taken from a study of regulatory and conventional T cells in RAG deficiency. Study conclusions and caveats: Patient subsets had shorter CDR3s; Omenn Treg-Tconv overlap exceeded 90%. Other subsets showed 8.5 to 10-fold reductions, but Treg unique TCR beta sequences fell roughly 93-fold in these patients.

Assay: immunoSEQ multiplex PCR; the TCRdb copy retains only in-frame clones and omits some. This table has 20,000 to 25,000 clones, approximately 96% appearing once. This same sample was also taken into another study, of regulatory T cells. That source reports: Primers: 52 TRBV forward and 13 TRBJ reverse. Regulatory T cells showed the strongest V-J pair restriction and V/J gene skewing among patient repertoires.

The sample comprised CD25- CD4+ T cells sorted from blood. The sequence derives from a human donor in good health. The chain has TRBV10-2 and TRBJ1-6; 7 bases map to TRBD1. CDR3 protein: CASSLPSTGNNSPLHF. CDR3 coding DNA: TGCGCCAGCAGTCTCCCCTCGACAGGGAACAATTCACCCCTCCACTTT.